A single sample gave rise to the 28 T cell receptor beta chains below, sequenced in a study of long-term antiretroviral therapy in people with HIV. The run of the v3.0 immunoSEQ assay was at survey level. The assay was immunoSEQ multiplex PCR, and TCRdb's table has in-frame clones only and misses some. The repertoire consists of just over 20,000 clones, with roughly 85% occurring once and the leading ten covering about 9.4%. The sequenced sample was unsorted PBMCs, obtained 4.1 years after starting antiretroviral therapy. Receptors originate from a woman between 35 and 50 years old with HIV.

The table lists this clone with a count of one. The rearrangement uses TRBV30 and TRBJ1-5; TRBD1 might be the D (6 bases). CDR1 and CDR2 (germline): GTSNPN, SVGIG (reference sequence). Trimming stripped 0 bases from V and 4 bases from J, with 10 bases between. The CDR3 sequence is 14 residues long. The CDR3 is CAWSVTGRNQPQHF. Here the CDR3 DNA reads TGTGCCTGGAGTGTAACAGGGCGGAATCAGCCCCAGCATTTT.

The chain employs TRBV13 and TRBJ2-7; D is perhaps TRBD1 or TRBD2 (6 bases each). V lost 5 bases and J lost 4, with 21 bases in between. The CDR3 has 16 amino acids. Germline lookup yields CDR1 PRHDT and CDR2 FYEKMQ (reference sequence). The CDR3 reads CASSPGSRGQRYEQYF. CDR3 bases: TGTGCCAGCAGCCCAGGAAGCCGGGGGCAGAGATACGAGCAGTACTTC.

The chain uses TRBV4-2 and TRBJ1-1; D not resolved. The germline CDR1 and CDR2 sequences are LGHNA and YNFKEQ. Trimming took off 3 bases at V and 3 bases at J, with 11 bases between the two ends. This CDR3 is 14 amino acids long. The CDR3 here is CASSHGTPDTEAFF. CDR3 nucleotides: TGTGCCAGCAGCCACGGTACACCCGACACTGAAGCTTTCTTT.

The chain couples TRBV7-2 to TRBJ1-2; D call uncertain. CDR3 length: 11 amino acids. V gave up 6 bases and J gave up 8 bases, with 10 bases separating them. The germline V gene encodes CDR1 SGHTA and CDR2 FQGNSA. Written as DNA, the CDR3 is TGTGCCAGCAGATACGGGTTCGGCTACACCTTC. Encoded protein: CASRYGFGYTF.

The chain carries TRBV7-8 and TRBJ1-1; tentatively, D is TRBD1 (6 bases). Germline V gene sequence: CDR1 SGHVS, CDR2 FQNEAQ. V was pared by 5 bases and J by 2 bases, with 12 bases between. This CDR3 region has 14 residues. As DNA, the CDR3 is TGTGCCAGCAGCCCTGGGACAACTAACACTGAAGCTTTCTTT. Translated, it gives CASSPGTTNTEAFF. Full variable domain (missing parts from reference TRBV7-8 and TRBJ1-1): GAGVSQSPRYKVAKRGQDVALRCDPISGHVSLFWYQQALGQGPEFLTYFQNEAQLDKSGLPSDRFFAERPEGSVSTLKIQRTQQEDSAVYLCASSPGTTNTEAFFGQGTRLTVV.

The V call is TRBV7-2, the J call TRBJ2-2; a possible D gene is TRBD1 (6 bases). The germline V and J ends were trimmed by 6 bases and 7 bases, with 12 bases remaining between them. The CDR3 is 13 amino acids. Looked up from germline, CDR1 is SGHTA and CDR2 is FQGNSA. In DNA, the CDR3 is TGTGCCAGCAGTTATGGACAGAACGGGGAGCTGTTTTTT. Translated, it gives CASSYGQNGELFF.

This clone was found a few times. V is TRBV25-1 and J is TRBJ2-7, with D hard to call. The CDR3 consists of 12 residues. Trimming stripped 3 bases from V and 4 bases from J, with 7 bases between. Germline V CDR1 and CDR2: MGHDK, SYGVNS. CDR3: CASSEPGYEQYF. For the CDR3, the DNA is TGTGCCAGCAGTGAGCCAGGATACGAGCAGTACTTC.

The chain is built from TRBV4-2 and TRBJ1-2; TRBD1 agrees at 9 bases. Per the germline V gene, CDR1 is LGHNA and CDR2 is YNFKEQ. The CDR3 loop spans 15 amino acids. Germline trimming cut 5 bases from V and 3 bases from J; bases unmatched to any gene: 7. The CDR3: CASSSRTGDDYGYTF. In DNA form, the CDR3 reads TGTGCCAGCAGCTCGCGGACAGGGGACGACTATGGCTACACCTTC.

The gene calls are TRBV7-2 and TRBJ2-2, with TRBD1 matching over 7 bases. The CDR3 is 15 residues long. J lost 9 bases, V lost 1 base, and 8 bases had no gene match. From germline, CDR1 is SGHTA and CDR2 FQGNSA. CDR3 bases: TGTGCCAGCAGCTTAGGCCCTGACAGGGCCCGGGAGCTGTTTTTT. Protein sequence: CASSLGPDRARELFF.

This chain's CDR3 is CASSQALSGVWEKLFF. DNA of the CDR3: TGTGCCAGCAGCCAGGCTTTATCGGGGGTTTGGGAAAAACTGTTTTTT. This chain connects TRBV4-2 to TRBJ1-4; the D gene is possibly TRBD1 (5 bases). The CDR3 covers 16 residues. Germline V gene sequence: CDR1 LGHNA, CDR2 YNFKEQ. The V end lost 3 bases, the J end lost 8 bases, and 19 bases lay between the germline ends.

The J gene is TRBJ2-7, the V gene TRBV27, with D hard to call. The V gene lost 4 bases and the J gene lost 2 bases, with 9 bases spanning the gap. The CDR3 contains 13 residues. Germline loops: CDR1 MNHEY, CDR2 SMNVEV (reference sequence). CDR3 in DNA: TGTGCCAGCAGTTCTCAGGTAGCCTACGAGCAGTACTTC. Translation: CASSSQVAYEQYF.

The CDR3 region is CASSSGQGGGYEQYF. The CDR3 bases are TGTGCCAGCAGCTCGGGACAGGGTGGGGGCTACGAGCAGTACTTC. The chain joins TRBV7-9 to TRBJ2-7; 9 bases line up with TRBD1. Germline assignment: CDR1 SEHNR and CDR2 FQNEAQ (reference sequence). This CDR3 spans 15 amino acids. Trimming cost V 4 bases and J 3 bases; bases outside gene matches: 7.

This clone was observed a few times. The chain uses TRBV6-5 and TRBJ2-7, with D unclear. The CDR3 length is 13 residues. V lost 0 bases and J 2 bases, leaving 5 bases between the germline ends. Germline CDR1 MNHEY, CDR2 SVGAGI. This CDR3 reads CASSYSGTYEQYF. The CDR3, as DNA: TGTGCCAGCAGTTACTCAGGGACCTACGAGCAGTACTTC.

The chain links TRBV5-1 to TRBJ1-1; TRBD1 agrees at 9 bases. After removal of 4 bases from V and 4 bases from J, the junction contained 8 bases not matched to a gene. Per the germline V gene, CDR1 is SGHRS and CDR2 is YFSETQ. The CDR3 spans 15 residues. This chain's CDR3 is CASSKTGGAGTEAFF. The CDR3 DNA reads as TGCGCCAGCAGCAAAACAGGGGGCGCGGGCACTGAAGCTTTCTTT. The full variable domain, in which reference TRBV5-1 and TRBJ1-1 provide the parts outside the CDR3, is KAGVTQTPRYLIKTRGQQVTLSCSPISGHRSVSWYQQTPGQGLQFLFEYFSETQRNKGNFPGRFSGRQFSNSRSEMNVSTLELGDSALYLCASSKTGGAGTEAFFGQGTRLTVV.

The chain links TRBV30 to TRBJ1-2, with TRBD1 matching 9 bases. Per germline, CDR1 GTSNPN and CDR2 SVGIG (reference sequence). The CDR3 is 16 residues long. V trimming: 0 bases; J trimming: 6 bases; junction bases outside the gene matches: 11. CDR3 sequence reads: CAWSVPTGGYRDGYTF. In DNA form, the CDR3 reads TGTGCCTGGAGTGTACCTACAGGGGGCTATAGAGATGGCTACACCTTC.

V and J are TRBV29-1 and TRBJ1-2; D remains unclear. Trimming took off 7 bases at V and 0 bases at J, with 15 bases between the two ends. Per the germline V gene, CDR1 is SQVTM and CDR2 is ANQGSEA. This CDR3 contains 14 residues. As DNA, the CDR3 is TGCAGCGCAGGTTCTGTAAGTTCTAACTATGGCTACACCTTC. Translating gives CSAGSVSSNYGYTF.

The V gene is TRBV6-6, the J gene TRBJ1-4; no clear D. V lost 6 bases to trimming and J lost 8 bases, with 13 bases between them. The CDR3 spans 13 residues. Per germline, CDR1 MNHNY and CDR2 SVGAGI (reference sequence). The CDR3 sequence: CASRDSSVEKLFF. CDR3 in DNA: TGTGCCAGCAGGGACTCATCCGTCGAAAAACTGTTTTTT.

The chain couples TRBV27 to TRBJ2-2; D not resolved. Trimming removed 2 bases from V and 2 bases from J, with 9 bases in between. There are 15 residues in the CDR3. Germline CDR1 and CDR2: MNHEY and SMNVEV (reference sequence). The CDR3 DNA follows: TGTGCCAGCAGTTTAATACAGATAAACACCGGGGAGCTGTTTTTT. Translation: CASSLIQINTGELFF.

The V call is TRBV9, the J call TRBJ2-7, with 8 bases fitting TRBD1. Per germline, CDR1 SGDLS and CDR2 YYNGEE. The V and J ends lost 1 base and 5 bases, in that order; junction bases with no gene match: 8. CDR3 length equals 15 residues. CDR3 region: CASSVSGTGANEQYF. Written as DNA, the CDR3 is TGTGCCAGCAGCGTAAGTGGGACAGGCGCCAACGAGCAGTACTTC.

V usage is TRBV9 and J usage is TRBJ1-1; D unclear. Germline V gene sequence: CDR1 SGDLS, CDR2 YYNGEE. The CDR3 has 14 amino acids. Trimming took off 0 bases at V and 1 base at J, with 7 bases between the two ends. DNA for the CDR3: TGTGCCAGCAGCGTAGCACCGGAGAACACTGAAGCTTTCTTT. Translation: CASSVAPENTEAFF.

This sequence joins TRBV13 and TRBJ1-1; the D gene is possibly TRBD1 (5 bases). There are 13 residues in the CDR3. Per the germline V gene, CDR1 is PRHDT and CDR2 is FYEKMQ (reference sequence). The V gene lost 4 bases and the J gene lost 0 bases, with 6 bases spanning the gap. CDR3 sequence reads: CASSSGLNTEAFF. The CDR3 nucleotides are TGTGCCAGCAGCTCGGGACTGAACACTGAAGCTTTCTTT.

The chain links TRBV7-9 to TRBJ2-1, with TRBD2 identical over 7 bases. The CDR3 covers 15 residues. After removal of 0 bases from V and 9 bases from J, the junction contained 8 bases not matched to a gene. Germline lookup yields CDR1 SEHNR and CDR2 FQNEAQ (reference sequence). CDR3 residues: CASSLAGGGIGEQFF. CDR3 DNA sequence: TGTGCCAGCAGCTTAGCTGGCGGGGGTATAGGTGAGCAGTTCTTC.

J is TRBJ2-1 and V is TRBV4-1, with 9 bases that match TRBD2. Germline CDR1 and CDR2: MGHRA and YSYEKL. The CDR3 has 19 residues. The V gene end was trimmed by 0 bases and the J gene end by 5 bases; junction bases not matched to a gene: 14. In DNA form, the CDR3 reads TGCGCCAGCAGCCAAGATCCGAGTGTTGCGGGAGGGCCTGACAATGAGCAGTTCTTC. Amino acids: CASSQDPSVAGGPDNEQFF.

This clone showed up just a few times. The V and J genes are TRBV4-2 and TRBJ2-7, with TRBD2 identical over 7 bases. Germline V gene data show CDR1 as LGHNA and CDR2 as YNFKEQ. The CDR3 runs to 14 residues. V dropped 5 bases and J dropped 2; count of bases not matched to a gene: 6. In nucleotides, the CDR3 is TGTGCCAGCAGCTGGGGGGGGAGCACCTACGAGCAGTACTTC. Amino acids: CASSWGGSTYEQYF.

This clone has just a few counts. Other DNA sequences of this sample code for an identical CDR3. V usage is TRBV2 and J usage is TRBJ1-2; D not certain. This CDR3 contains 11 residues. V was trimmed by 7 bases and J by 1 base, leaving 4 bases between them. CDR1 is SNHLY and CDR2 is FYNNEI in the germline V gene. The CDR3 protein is CASNGNYGYTF. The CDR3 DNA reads TGTGCCAGCAACGGTAACTATGGCTACACCTTC. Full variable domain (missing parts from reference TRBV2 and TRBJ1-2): EPEVTQTPSHQVTQMGQEVILRCVPISNHLYFYWYRQILGQKVEFLVSFYNNEISEKSEIFDDQFSVERPDGSNFTLKIRSTKLEDSAMYFCASNGNYGYTFGSGTRLTVV.

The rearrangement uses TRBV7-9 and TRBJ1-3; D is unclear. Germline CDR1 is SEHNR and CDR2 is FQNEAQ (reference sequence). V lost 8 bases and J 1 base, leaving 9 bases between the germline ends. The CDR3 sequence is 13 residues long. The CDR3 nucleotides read TGTGCCAGCTCGACGGCATCTGGAAACACCATATATTTT. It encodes CASSTASGNTIYF.

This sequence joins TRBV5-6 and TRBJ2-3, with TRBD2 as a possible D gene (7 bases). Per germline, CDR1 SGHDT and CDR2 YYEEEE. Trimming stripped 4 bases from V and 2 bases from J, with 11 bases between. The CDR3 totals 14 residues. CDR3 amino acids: CASSRGAITDTQYF. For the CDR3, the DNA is TGTGCCAGCAGCCGGGGGGCCATCACAGATACGCAGTATTTT.

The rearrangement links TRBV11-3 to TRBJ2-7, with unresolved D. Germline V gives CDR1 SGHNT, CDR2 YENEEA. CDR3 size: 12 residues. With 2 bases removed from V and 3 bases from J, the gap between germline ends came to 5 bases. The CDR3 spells CASSLSVYEQYF. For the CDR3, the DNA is TGTGCCAGCAGCTTATCAGTCTACGAGCAGTACTTC. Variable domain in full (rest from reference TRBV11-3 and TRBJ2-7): EAGVVQSPRYKIIEKKQPVAFWCNPISGHNTLYWYLQNLGQGPELLIRYENEEAVDDSQLPKDRFSAERLKGVDSTLKIQPAELGDSAVYLCASSLSVYEQYFGPGTRLTVT.